This is a list of T cell receptor beta chains from one sample in a study of cytomegalovirus exposure and HLA in healthy donors. The data were produced by immunoSEQ multiplex PCR, yet TCRdb's version contains in-frame clones alone and is incomplete. The sample gives about 220,000 clones, 65% to 75% of which show up once; under 2% is in the top ten. Sequenced sample: PBMCs. The source of these receptors is a woman between 25 and 40 years old in good health and CMV-seronegative. The CDR3 runs from the conserved cysteine through the conserved F or W. A D gene is named only where the DNA matches it firmly. Clone size appears in some rows only: once, few, many, or a class for an expanded clone.

d_gene | j_gene | abundance | len | v_gene | CDR3aa | CDR3nt
TRBD2 | TRBJ2-3 | few | 15 | TRBV6-5 | CASRGLAQSTDTQYF | TGTGCCAGCAGAGGACTAGCGCAAAGCACAGATACGCAGTATTTT
- | TRBJ2-7 | - | 13 | TRBV19 | CASSSATTYEQYF | TGTGCCAGTAGTAGTGCCACTACCTACGAGCAGTACTTC
- | TRBJ1-4 | - | 15 | TRBV4-1 | CASSQDGQSNEKLFF | TGCGCCAGCAGCCAAGATGGGCAGAGTAATGAAAAACTGTTTTTT
- | TRBJ1-1 | few | 15 | TRBV5-1 | CASSLDNGAFTEAFF | TGCGCCAGCAGCTTGGACAATGGGGCTTTTACTGAAGCTTTCTTT
- | TRBJ1-1 | few | 14 | TRBV25-1 | CASSPGGRGTEAFF | TGTGCCAGCAGTCCCGGGGGGCGGGGAACTGAAGCTTTCTTT
TRBD2 | TRBJ2-4 | few | 16 | TRBV19 | CASSGLAGVAINIQYF | TGTGCCAGTAGCGGACTAGCGGGAGTTGCGATAAACATTCAGTACTTC
- | TRBJ2-1 | - | 10 | TRBV6-1 | CATTSNEQFF | TGTGCCACCACTAGCAATGAGCAGTTCTTC
- | TRBJ1-2 | - | 13 | TRBV27 | CASSLWGSHGYTF | TGTGCCAGCAGTTTATGGGGCTCCCATGGCTACACCTTC
- | TRBJ2-5 | - | 15 | TRBV7-2 | CASSLESGSQETQYF | TGTGCCAGCAGCTTAGAATCTGGCAGTCAAGAGACCCAGTACTTC
TRBD1 | TRBJ2-7 | - | 15 | TRBV9 | CASSPRTGPLYEQYF | TGTGCCAGCAGCCCACGGACAGGACCCCTCTACGAGCAGTACTTC
TRBD2 | TRBJ2-1 | - | 12 | TRBV18 | CASSPPGGEQFF | TGTGCCAGCTCACCACCGGGAGGGGAGCAGTTCTTC
- | TRBJ1-1 | - | 15 | TRBV10-3 | CAISETRGIGTEAFF | TGTGCCATCAGCGAAACTAGGGGGATTGGCACTGAAGCTTTCTTT
- | TRBJ1-4 | - | 14 | TRBV5-4 | CASSLSGTNEKLFF | TGTGCCAGCAGCTTGTCAGGGACTAATGAAAAACTGTTTTTT
- | TRBJ2-1 | - | 13 | TRBV25-1 | CASSDERYNEQFF | TGTGCCAGCAGTGATGAGAGGTACAATGAGCAGTTCTTC
TRBD1 | TRBJ1-2 | - | 14 | TRBV6-5 | CATWNRGRDYGYTF | TGTGCCACCTGGAACAGGGGACGAGACTATGGCTACACCTTC
TRBD2 | TRBJ2-5 | - | 18 | TRBV2 | CASRARTSGRASQETQYF | TGTGCCAGCAGGGCACGGACTAGCGGGAGGGCATCCCAAGAGACCCAGTACTTC
TRBD2 | TRBJ2-5 | few | 17 | TRBV5-6 | CASSLVWGMSGEETQYF | TGTGCCAGCAGCTTGGTTTGGGGGATGAGCGGGGAAGAGACCCAGTACTTC
TRBD1 | TRBJ2-6 | once | 18 | TRBV30 | CAWSVRGQAISGANVLTF | TGTGCCTGGAGTGTAAGAGGACAGGCCATCTCTGGGGCCAACGTCCTGACTTTC
- | TRBJ1-6 | once | 11 | TRBV30 | CAWSVQSPLHF | TGTGCCTGGAGTGTTCAATCCCCCCTCCACTTT
TRBD2 | TRBJ2-7 | few | 13 | TRBV27 | CASSPQGGYEQYF | TGTGCCAGCAGTCCCCAGGGAGGGTACGAGCAGTACTTC
TRBD2 | TRBJ2-1 | - | 17 | TRBV19 | CASSPPAGRGVYNEQFF | TGTGCCAGTAGCCCCCCCGCGGGGCGGGGGGTATACAATGAGCAGTTCTTC
TRBD2 | TRBJ2-1 | - | 13 | TRBV6-5 | CASSLAVYNEQFF | TGTGCCAGCAGCCTAGCGGTGTACAATGAGCAGTTCTTC
- | TRBJ2-1 | - | 14 | TRBV5-1 | CASSLDPSYNEQFF | TGCGCCAGCAGCTTGGACCCTAGCTACAATGAGCAGTTCTTC
- | TRBJ2-2 | - | 12 | TRBV12-5 | CASGLVRGELFF | TGTGCTAGTGGTTTGGTTCGGGGGGAGCTGTTTTTT
TRBD1 | TRBJ1-3 | - | 14 | TRBV5-5 | CASSGQGSANTIYF | TGTGCCAGCAGCGGACAGGGGAGCGCGAACACCATATATTTT
- | TRBJ2-7 | - | 14 | TRBV2 | CASTPRADSYEQYF | TGTGCCAGCACACCGCGGGCAGACTCCTACGAGCAGTACTTC
- | TRBJ2-7 | - | 15 | TRBV5-1 | CASSQVQGSVNEQYF | TGCGCCAGCAGCCAGGTTCAGGGGTCAGTCAACGAGCAGTACTTC
TRBD2 | TRBJ2-6 | - | 19 | TRBV9 | CASSGTTSGRARGANVLTF | TGTGCCAGCAGCGGGACGACTAGCGGGAGAGCGCGGGGGGCCAACGTCCTGACTTTC
- | TRBJ2-6 | - | 13 | TRBV5-4 | CASSLEGRNVLTF | TGTGCCAGCAGCTTGGAGGGGCGCAACGTCCTGACTTTC
TRBD2 | TRBJ2-5 | - | 16 | TRBV4-1 | CASSQVRAGREETQYF | TGCGCCAGCAGCCAAGTGCGAGCGGGACGGGAGGAGACCCAGTACTTC
TRBD2 | TRBJ2-1 | - | 17 | TRBV9 | CASSVGALAGGYNEQFF | TGTGCCAGCAGCGTAGGGGCCCTAGCGGGGGGTTACAATGAGCAGTTCTTC
- | TRBJ1-1 | - | 14 | TRBV19 | CASSIGSGGTEAFF | TGTGCCAGTAGTATCGGATCGGGGGGCACTGAAGCTTTCTTT
TRBD1 | TRBJ1-2 | few | 13 | TRBV5-1 | CASSFGTGDGYTF | TGCGCCAGCAGCTTCGGGACAGGAGATGGCTACACCTTC
- | TRBJ1-4 | few | 14 | TRBV19 | CASSVRQVNEKLFF | TGTGCCAGTAGTGTCCGACAGGTTAATGAAAAACTGTTTTTT
TRBD1 | TRBJ1-2 | - | 16 | TRBV6-7 | CASSYSRDRGKSGYTF | TGTGCCAGCAGTTACTCGAGGGACAGGGGGAAATCTGGCTACACCTTC
- | TRBJ2-5 | - | 17 | TRBV7-2 | CASSLGTVGIHQETQYF | TGTGCCAGCAGCTTAGGGACAGTTGGGATTCACCAAGAGACCCAGTACTTC
- | TRBJ1-6 | - | 17 | TRBV7-9 | CASSLQMGVVRNSPLHF | TGTGCCAGCAGCCTTCAGATGGGAGTCGTACGGAATTCACCCCTCCACTTT
TRBD2 | TRBJ2-5 | - | 15 | TRBV6-5 | CASRASGGRGETQYF | TGTGCCAGCAGGGCTTCGGGGGGGAGGGGAGAGACCCAGTACTTC
- | TRBJ1-1 | once | 13 | TRBV6-5 | CASRSGQNTEAFF | TGTGCCAGCAGAAGTGGCCAAAACACTGAAGCTTTCTTT
TRBD2 | TRBJ2-2 | - | 17 | TRBV7-6 | CASSPLGGLAAAGELFF | TGTGCCAGCAGCCCCCTGGGGGGACTAGCGGCGGCCGGGGAGCTGTTTTTT
TRBD1 | TRBJ2-5 | - | 17 | TRBV7-9 | CASSWPPGQGIEETQYF | TGTGCCAGCAGCTGGCCCCCGGGACAGGGAATAGAAGAGACCCAGTACTTC
TRBD2 | TRBJ2-5 | few | 15 | TRBV9 | CASSGSGGFSETQYF | TGTGCCAGCAGCGGTAGCGGGGGGTTTTCAGAGACCCAGTACTTC
TRBD1 | TRBJ1-5 | - | 14 | TRBV18 | CASSPLTGRQPQHF | TGTGCCAGCTCACCGTTGACAGGGCGTCAGCCCCAGCATTTT
- | TRBJ1-5 | few | 13 | TRBV7-6 | CASSTWPNQPQHF | TGTGCCAGCAGCACGTGGCCGAATCAGCCCCAGCATTTT
- | TRBJ1-4 | - | 16 | TRBV7-9 | CASSPSLGTEGEKLFF | TGTGCCAGCAGCCCGTCCCTGGGGACGGAGGGTGAAAAACTGTTTTTT
- | TRBJ1-2 | - | 16 | TRBV5-6 | CASSRWVEPAGYGYTF | TGTGCCAGCAGCCGATGGGTGGAGCCGGCGGGCTATGGCTACACCTTC
- | TRBJ1-5 | - | 13 | TRBV5-6 | CASSLAGNQPQHF | TGTGCCAGCAGCCTTGCGGGCAATCAGCCCCAGCATTTT
TRBD1 | TRBJ1-2 | few | 14 | TRBV19 | CASSATGGSSGYTF | TGTGCCAGTAGTGCGACAGGGGGCAGTAGTGGCTACACCTTC